This T cell receptor beta chain comes out of a study of blood T cell repertoires in COVID-19. Germline values: CDR1 SNHLY, CDR2 FYNNEI. With V trimmed by 9 bases and J by 1 base, 6 bases remained unmatched. This CDR3 has 17 amino acids. Produced via immunoSEQ multiplex PCR; TCRdb's table is partial and in-frame only. The repertoire includes over 140,000 clones, around 73% of them detected once, and roughly 9% sits in the top ten. The chain combines TRBV2 with TRBJ2-1; 16 nucleotides agree with TRBD2. The source of this sequence is a woman between 50 and 59 years old with active or convalescent COVID-19. The source material was peripheral blood. In DNA, the CDR3 is TGTGCCAGAGAAAGGGGACTAGCGGGAGGGTCCTACAATGAGCAGTTCTTC. It translates to CARERGLAGGSYNEQFF.